Given below is one T cell receptor beta chain in context. V dropped 0 bases and J dropped 4 bases, with 8 bases sitting between them. CDR3 size: 15 residues. Germline loops: CDR1 SGDLS, CDR2 YYNGEE. The sample belongs to a study of T-cell memory formation after mild COVID-19. TCRdb ran MiXCR on the 5' RACE reads and lists one entry per CDR3 protein. The sample consists of roughly 180,000 distinct CDR3 sequences, under 14% of them appearing once. This chain connects TRBV9 to TRBJ2-6, with unresolved D. This TCR came from a man aged 18 to 29 who had mild COVID-19 (a few samples of this study predate the infection). Cell type and time point are not known. The specimen sequenced was PBMCs or a T cell subset sorted from them (not recorded which). The CDR3 nucleotides read TGTGCCAGCAGCGTAGGGCAGACGGGGGCCAACGTCCTGACTTTC. The encoded protein is CASSVGQTGANVLTF.